Included here is one T cell receptor (beta chain) sequence, with context. Its target is unknown. The CDR3 extends over 15 amino acids. Per germline, CDR1 MNHEY and CDR2 SVGEGT. V shed 3 bases and J shed 3 bases, with 12 bases lying between them. The sample comes from a study of T-cell reconstitution after alpha-beta-depleted transplantation in children. The library targeted TCRbeta and was prepared with unique molecular identifiers. MiXCR, run by TCRdb on the PCR reads, gives a single entry per CDR3 protein. Here the sample spans about 610,000 distinct CDR3 sequences, approximately 30% being singletons. Notes on the study in general: As was reported, about two months after transplant, alpha-beta T cells came from several hundred expanded graft clones.

The genes are TRBV6-2 or TRBV6-3 and TRBJ1-5, with D perhaps TRBD1 (5 bases). This sequence was found in a boy younger than two with Wiskott-Aldrich syndrome, due to receive a stem cell transplant. Sequenced here: PBMCs, sampled before TCRalphabeta/CD19-depleted stem cell transplant. CDR3 sequence (DNA): TGTGCCAGCAGTTATTTGGGGGAACACAATCAGCCCCAGCATTTT. Encoded protein: CASSYLGEHNQPQHF.